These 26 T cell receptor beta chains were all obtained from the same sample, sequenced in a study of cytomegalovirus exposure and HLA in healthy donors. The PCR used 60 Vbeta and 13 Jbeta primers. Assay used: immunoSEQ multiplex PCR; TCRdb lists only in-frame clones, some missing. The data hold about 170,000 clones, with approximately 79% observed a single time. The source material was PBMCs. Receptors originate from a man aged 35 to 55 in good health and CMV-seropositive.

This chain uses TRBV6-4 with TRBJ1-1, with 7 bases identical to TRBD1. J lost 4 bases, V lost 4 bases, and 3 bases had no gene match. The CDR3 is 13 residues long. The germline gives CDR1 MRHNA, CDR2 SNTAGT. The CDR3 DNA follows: TGTGCCAGCAGTGCCGACAGGGTCACTGAAGCTTTCTTT. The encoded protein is CASSADRVTEAFF.

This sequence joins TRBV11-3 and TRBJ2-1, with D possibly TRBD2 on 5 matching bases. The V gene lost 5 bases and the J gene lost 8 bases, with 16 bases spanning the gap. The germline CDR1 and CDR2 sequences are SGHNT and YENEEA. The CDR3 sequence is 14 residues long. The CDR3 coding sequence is TGTGCCAGCAGCACGAGGGTGCGTAACGATGAGCAGTTCTTC. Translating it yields CASSTRVRNDEQFF.

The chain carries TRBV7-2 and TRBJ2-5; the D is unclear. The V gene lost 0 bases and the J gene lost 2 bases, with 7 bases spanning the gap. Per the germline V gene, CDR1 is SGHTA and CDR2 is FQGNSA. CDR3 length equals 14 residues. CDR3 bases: TGTGCCAGCAGCTTAGCCAGGTCACAAGAGACCCAGTACTTC. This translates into CASSLARSQETQYF.

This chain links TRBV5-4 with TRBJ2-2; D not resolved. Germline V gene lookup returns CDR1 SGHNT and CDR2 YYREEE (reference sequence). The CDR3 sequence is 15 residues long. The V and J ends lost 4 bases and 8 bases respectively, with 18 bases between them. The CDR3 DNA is TGTGCCAGCAGCCGTGGCGGATACACACCGGGGGAGCTGTTTTTT. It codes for CASSRGGYTPGELFF.

The CDR3 reads CASSQEQGWETQYF. CDR3 bases: TGTGCCAGCAGCCAAGAACAGGGTTGGGAGACCCAGTACTTC. The V call is TRBV4-2, the J call TRBJ2-5; D is perhaps TRBD1 (6 bases). Germline V lookup: CDR1 LGHNA, CDR2 YNFKEQ. CDR3 length equals 14 residues. V gave up 0 bases and J gave up 5 bases, with 10 bases separating them.

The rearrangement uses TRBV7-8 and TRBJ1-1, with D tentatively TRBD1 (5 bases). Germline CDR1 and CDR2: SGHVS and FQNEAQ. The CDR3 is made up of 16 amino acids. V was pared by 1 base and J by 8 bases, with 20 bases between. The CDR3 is CASSLGAGRGKLEAFF. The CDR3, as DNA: TGTGCCAGCAGCTTAGGTGCGGGACGGGGAAAACTGGAAGCTTTCTTT.

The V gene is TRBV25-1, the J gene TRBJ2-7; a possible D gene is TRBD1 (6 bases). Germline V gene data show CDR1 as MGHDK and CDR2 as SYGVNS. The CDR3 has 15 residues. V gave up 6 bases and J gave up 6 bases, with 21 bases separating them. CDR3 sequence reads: CASSDRPALSAEQYF. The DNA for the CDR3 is TGTGCCAGCAGCGACAGGCCCGCACTTTCTGCCGAGCAGTACTTC.

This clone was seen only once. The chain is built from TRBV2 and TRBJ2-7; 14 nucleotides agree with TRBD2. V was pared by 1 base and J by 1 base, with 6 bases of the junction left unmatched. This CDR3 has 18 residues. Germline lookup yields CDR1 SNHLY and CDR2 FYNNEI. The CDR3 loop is CASSEGGLAGERSYEQYF. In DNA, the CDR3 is TGTGCCAGCAGTGAAGGGGGACTAGCGGGGGAGCGATCCTACGAGCAGTACTTC.

The CDR3 loop reads CARSLIANDTQYF. CDR3 sequence (DNA): TGTGCCAGAAGCTTGATAGCAAACGATACGCAGTATTTT. V and J are TRBV5-3 and TRBJ2-3, with D unclear. TRBV5-3 is assigned to the ORF class and has an uncertain function. CDR3 size: 13 residues. Trimming removed 1 base at V and 6 bases at J, with 9 bases between.

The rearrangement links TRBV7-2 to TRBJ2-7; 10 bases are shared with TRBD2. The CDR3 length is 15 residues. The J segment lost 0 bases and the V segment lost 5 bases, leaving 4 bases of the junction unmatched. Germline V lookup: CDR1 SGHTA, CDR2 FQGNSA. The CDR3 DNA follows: TGTGCCAGCAGCCGGACTAGCGGTAGCTCCTACGAGCAGTACTTC. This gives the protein CASSRTSGSSYEQYF.

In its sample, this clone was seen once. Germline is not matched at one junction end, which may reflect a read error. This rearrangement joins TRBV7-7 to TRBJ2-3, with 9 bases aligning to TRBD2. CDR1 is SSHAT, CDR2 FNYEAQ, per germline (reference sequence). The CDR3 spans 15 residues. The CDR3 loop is CASSQGLASTDTQYF. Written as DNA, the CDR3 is TGTGCTAGCAGCCAAGGACTAGCGTCCACAGATACGCAGTATTTT.

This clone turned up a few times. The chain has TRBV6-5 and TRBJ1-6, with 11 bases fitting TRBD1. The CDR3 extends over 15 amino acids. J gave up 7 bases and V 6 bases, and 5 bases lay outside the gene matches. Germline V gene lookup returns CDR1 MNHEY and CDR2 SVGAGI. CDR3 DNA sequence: TGTGCCAGCAGGCGGGACAGGGGGTTAAATTCACCCCTCCACTTT. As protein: CASRRDRGLNSPLHF.

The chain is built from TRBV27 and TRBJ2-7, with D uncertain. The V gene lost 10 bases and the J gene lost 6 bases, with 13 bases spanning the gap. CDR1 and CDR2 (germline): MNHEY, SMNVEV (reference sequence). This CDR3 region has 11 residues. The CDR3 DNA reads TGTGCCACAAAAACCCTAGGCGAGCAGTACTTC. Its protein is CATKTLGEQYF.

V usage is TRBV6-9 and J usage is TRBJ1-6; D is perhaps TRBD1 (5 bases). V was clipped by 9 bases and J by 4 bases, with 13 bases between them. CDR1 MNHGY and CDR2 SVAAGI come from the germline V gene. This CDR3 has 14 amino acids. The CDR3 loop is CARGSRVYNSPLHF. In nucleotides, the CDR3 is TGTGCCAGGGGTTCCAGGGTGTATAATTCACCCCTCCACTTT.

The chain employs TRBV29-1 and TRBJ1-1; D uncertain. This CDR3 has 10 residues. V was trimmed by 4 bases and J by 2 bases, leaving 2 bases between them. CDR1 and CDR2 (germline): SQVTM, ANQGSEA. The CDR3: CSVANTEAFF. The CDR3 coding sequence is TGCAGCGTTGCAAACACTGAAGCTTTCTTT.

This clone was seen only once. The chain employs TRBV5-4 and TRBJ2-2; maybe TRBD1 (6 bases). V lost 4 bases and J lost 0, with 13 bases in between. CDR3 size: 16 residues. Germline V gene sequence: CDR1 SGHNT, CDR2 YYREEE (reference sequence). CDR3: CASSASGTTNTGELFF. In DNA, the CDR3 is TGTGCCAGCAGCGCCTCCGGGACAACGAACACCGGGGAGCTGTTTTTT.

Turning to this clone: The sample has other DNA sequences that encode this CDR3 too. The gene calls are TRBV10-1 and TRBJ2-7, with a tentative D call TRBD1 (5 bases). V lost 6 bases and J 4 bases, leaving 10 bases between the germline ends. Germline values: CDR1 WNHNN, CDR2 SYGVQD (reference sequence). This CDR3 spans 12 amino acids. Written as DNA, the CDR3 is TGCGCCAGCAGGACGCAGGGATACGAGCAGTACTTC. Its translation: CASRTQGYEQYF.

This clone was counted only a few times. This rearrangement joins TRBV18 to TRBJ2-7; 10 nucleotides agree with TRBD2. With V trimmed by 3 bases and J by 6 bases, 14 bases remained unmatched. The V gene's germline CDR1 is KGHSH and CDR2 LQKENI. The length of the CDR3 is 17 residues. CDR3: CASSPTGTSVRGGEQYF. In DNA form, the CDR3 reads TGTGCCAGCTCACCCACCGGGACTAGCGTCCGAGGGGGCGAGCAGTACTTC.

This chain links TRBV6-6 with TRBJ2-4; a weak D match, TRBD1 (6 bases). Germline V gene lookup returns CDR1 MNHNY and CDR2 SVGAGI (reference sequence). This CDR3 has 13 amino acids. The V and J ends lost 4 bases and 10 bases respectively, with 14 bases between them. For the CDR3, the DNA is TGTGCCAGCAGTTTTACAGGGACGGGGATTCAGTACTTC. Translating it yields CASSFTGTGIQYF.

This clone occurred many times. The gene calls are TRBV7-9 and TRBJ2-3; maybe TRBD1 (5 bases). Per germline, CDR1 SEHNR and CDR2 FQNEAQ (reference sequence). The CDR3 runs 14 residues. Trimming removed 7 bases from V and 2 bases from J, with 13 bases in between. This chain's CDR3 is CASTQDTNTDTQYF. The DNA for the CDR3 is TGTGCCAGCACCCAGGACACAAACACAGATACGCAGTATTTT.

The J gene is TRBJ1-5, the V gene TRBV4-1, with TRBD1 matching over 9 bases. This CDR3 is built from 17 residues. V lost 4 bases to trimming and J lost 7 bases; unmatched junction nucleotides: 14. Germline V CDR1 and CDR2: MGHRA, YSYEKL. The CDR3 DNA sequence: TGCGCCAGCAGCCCTCAACAGGGGGCATGGTCAGGCCAGCCCCAGCATTTT. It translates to CASSPQQGAWSGQPQHF.

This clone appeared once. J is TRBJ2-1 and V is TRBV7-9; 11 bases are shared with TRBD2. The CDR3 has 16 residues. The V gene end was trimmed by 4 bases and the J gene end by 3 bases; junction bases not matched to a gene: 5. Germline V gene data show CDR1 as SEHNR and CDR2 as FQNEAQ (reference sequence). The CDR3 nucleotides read TGTGCCAGCAGCTCCCTAGCGGGGGGCCTCTACAATGAGCAGTTCTTC. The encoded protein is CASSSLAGGLYNEQFF.

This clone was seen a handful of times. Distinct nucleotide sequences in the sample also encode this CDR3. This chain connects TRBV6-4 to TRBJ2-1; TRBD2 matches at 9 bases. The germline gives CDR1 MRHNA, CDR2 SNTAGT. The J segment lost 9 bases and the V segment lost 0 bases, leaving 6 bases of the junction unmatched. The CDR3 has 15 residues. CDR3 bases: TGTGCCAGCAGTGACTCCCTAGCGGGGCCATCTGAGCAGTTCTTC. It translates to CASSDSLAGPSEQFF.

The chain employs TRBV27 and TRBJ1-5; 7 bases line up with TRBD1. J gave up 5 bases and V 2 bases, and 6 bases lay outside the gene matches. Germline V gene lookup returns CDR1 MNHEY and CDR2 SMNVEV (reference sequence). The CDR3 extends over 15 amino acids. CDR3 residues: CASSLRQGGHQPQHF. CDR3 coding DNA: TGTGCCAGCAGTTTAAGACAGGGAGGCCATCAGCCCCAGCATTTT.

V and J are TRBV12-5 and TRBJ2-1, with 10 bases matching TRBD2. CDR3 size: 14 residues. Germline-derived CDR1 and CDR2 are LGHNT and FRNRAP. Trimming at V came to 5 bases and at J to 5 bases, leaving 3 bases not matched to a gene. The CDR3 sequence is CASGLAGDNNEQFF. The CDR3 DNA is TGTGCTAGTGGTCTAGCGGGGGACAACAATGAGCAGTTCTTC.

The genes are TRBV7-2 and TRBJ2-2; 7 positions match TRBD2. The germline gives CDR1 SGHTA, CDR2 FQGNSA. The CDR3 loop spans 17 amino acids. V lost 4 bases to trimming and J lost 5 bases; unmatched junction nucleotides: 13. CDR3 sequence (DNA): TGTGCCAGCAGCTCTAAAGGGACGGGGGGAGGTACCGGGGAGCTGTTTTTT. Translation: CASSSKGTGGGTGELFF.